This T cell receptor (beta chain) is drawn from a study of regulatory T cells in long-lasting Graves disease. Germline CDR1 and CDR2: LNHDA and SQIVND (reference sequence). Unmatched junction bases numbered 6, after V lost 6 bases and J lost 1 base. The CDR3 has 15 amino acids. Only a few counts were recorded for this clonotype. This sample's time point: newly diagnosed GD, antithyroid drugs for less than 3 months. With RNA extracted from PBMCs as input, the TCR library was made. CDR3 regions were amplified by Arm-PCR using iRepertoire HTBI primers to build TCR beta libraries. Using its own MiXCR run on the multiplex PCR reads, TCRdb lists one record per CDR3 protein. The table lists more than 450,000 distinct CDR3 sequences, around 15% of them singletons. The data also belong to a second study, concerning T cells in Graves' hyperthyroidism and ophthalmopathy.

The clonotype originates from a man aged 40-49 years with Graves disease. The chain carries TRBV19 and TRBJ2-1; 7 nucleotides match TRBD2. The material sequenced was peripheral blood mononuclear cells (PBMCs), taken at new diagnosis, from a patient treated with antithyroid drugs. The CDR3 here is CASSREARSYNEQFF. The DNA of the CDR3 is TGTGCCAGTAGCCGGGAGGCCCGGTCCTACAATGAGCAGTTCTTC. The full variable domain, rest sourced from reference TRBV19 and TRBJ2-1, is DGGITQSPKYLFRKEGQNVTLSCEQNLNHDAMYWYRQDPGQGLRLIYYSQIVNDFQKGDIAEGYSVSREKKESFPLTVTSAQKNPTAFYLCASSREARSYNEQFFGPGTRLTVL.